Shown below are 31 T cell receptor beta chains from a single sample sequenced in a study of CD8+ T cells in alopecia areata. Treatment of the sample: oral pan-JAK inhibitor, 5-10 mg twice daily. The authors extracted RNA and reverse transcribed it into cDNA as the sequencing template. Sequenced by immunoSEQ multiplex PCR; TCRdb stores in-frame clones only, minus some. Of about 190,000 clones in the sample, 50% to 60% are singletons; the top ten hold roughly 0.71%. Specimen: CD4+ T cells sorted from blood, collected at week 4, from a patient treated with tofacitinib. The receptors shown here come from a human donor with alopecia areata.

The chain joins TRBV29-1 to TRBJ1-1; D is ambiguous. This CDR3 has 11 residues. Looked up from germline, CDR1 is SQVTM and CDR2 is ANQGSEA. V lost 4 bases and J lost 0, with 3 bases in between. Here the CDR3 reads CSVAVNTEAFF. The CDR3 DNA reads TGCAGCGTTGCTGTGAACACTGAAGCTTTCTTT.

The V and J genes are TRBV30 and TRBJ1-2; 8 nucleotides line up with TRBD1. The CDR3 runs 11 residues. Trimming took 7 bases from V and 2 from J; bases not matched to a gene: 0. Germline lookup yields CDR1 GTSNPN and CDR2 SVGIG (reference sequence). The CDR3 spells CASGGNYGYTF. The CDR3, as DNA: TGTGCCTCAGGGGGCAACTATGGCTACACCTTC.

The chain links TRBV7-2 to TRBJ2-1, with 7 nucleotides matching TRBD1. With 3 bases clipped from V and 3 bases from J, the junction kept 5 bases outside the gene matches. The germline CDR1 and CDR2 sequences are SGHTA and FQGNSA. The CDR3 runs 15 residues. CDR3 amino acids: CASSFRDSLYNEQFF. The CDR3 DNA sequence: TGTGCCAGCAGCTTCCGGGACAGCCTCTACAATGAGCAGTTCTTC.

The J gene is TRBJ2-5, the V gene TRBV10-3; 12 bases line up with TRBD2. Germline V gene sequence: CDR1 ENHRY, CDR2 SYGVKD. J lost 4 bases, V lost 0 bases, and 6 bases had no gene match. The length of the CDR3 is 17 residues. CDR3 coding DNA: TGTGCCATCAGTGAGTCGACTAGCGGGAGTGTTAGAGAGACCCAGTACTTC. It is translated as CAISESTSGSVRETQYF.

This clone was seen a handful of times. This chain uses TRBV29-1 with TRBJ1-2; D gene unclear. The CDR3 extends over 14 amino acids. Trimming stripped 1 base from V and 4 bases from J, with 13 bases between. Germline CDR1 is SQVTM and CDR2 is ANQGSEA. The CDR3 loop reads CSVEVPKSGYGYTF. The CDR3, as DNA: TGCAGCGTTGAAGTACCGAAGTCAGGCTATGGCTACACCTTC.

This clone was counted a few times. The rearrangement uses TRBV28 and TRBJ2-1, with 8 bases identical to TRBD1. J was trimmed by 6 bases and V by 11 bases; bases with no gene match: 12. In germline, CDR1 is MDHEN, CDR2 SYDVKM. The CDR3 contains 14 residues. This CDR3 is CAALGQGVRNEQFF. Written as DNA, the CDR3 is TGTGCCGCCCTAGGACAGGGAGTTCGCAATGAGCAGTTCTTC.

This clone was seen only a few times. The chain recombines TRBV29-1 with TRBJ2-7; either TRBD1 or TRBD2 may fit D (5 bases each). The ends were cut back, 6 bases at V and 4 bases at J, with 13 bases in the middle. Germline CDR1 SQVTM, CDR2 ANQGSEA. The CDR3 runs 12 residues. Here the CDR3 reads CSVGDPRYEQYF. CDR3 in DNA: TGCAGCGTGGGGGACCCCAGGTACGAGCAGTACTTC.

Regarding this clone: At the DNA level, this CDR3 is encoded by other sequences in the same sample as well. The V and J genes are TRBV6-5 and TRBJ2-5, with D possibly TRBD1 on 6 matching bases. CDR3 length: 11 amino acids. Germline V CDR1 and CDR2: MNHEY, SVGAGI. V lost 7 bases and J lost 5, with 8 bases in between. CDR3 sequence reads: CASTRGETQYF. CDR3 in DNA: TGTGCCAGCACGAGGGGGGAGACCCAGTACTTC.

The V gene is TRBV30, the J gene TRBJ2-4; no reliable D call. This CDR3 is 15 amino acids long. Per the germline V gene, CDR1 is GTSNPN and CDR2 is SVGIG (reference sequence). The ends were cut back, 0 bases at V and 0 bases at J, with 9 bases in the middle. The CDR3 DNA reads as TGTGCCTGGAGTGTACCAGTTCTAGCCAAAAACATTCAGTACTTC. It encodes CAWSVPVLAKNIQYF.

The chain joins TRBV5-1 to TRBJ2-7, with D unresolved. Germline CDR1 and CDR2: SGHRS and YFSETQ. This CDR3 contains 14 residues. With 0 bases removed from V and 3 bases from J, the gap between germline ends came to 10 bases. CDR3 sequence reads: CASSLEGSFYEQYF. CDR3 bases: TGCGCCAGCAGCTTGGAAGGCAGCTTCTACGAGCAGTACTTC.

The V call is TRBV5-1, the J call TRBJ2-5; 8 positions match TRBD2. CDR3 length equals 14 residues. V shed 5 bases, J shed 4 bases, and the junction held 7 bases outside the gene matches. Germline assignment: CDR1 SGHRS and CDR2 YFSETQ. The CDR3 DNA is TGCGCCAGCAGGTCGGTAGCGGGACCAGAGACCCAGTACTTC. As protein: CASRSVAGPETQYF. The full variable domain, with the rest looked up from reference TRBV5-1 and TRBJ2-5, is KAGVTQTPRYLIKTRGQQVTLSCSPISGHRSVSWYQQTPGQGLQFLFEYFSETQRNKGNFPGRFSGRQFSNSRSEMNVSTLELGDSALYLCASRSVAGPETQYFGPGTRLLVL.

The chain links TRBV27 to TRBJ2-5; D possibly corresponds to TRBD1 (6 bases). V was clipped by 2 bases and J by 1 base, with 8 bases between them. The germline gives CDR1 MNHEY, CDR2 SMNVEV (reference sequence). The CDR3 is 14 residues long. DNA of the CDR3: TGTGCCAGCAGTTTAAGAGGGGGCCAAGAGACCCAGTACTTC. Protein sequence: CASSLRGGQETQYF.

This sequence joins TRBV9 and TRBJ2-6; D possibly corresponds to TRBD2 (6 bases). V was cut by 0 bases and J by 4 bases, with 11 bases left in between. The CDR3 is 16 residues long. Germline lookup yields CDR1 SGDLS and CDR2 YYNGEE. As DNA, the CDR3 is TGTGCCAGCAGCGTAGCCAGGCGGGGCGGGGCCAACGTCCTGACTTTC. It yields the protein CASSVARRGGANVLTF.

The chain carries TRBV4-1 and TRBJ1-2, with 7 positions matching TRBD1. CDR3 length: 16 residues. Losses at the gene ends were 4 bases for V and 4 bases for J; bases not matched to a gene: 12. The germline CDR1 and CDR2 sequences are MGHRA and YSYEKL. The CDR3 here is CASSLTLTGRVYGYTF. The CDR3 DNA is TGCGCCAGCAGCCTAACATTGACAGGGAGGGTCTATGGCTACACCTTC.

This clone was found a few times. This sequence joins TRBV20-1 and TRBJ2-7, with D unresolved. The germline V gene encodes CDR1 DFQATT and CDR2 SNEGSKA (reference sequence). V gave up 3 bases and J gave up 2 bases, with 5 bases separating them. The CDR3 runs to 11 residues. CDR3 DNA: TGCAGTGCTAGGCAAGCCTACGAGCAGTACTTC. Translated: CSARQAYEQYF.

There are a few counts of this clone. V gene TRBV7-2 combines with J gene TRBJ2-7; D assignment may be TRBD1 or TRBD2 (6 bases each). This CDR3 has 15 residues. Germline V CDR1 and CDR2: SGHTA, FQGNSA. Trimming removed 5 bases from V and 2 bases from J, with 16 bases in between. The CDR3 reads CASSPEGTIPYEQYF. CDR3 nucleotides: TGTGCCAGCAGCCCGGAGGGGACAATTCCCTACGAGCAGTACTTC.

The genes are TRBV29-1 and TRBJ2-1; perhaps D is TRBD1 or TRBD2 (5 bases each). Germline V gives CDR1 SQVTM, CDR2 ANQGSEA. Deletions cut 3 bases from V and 5 bases from J, with 14 bases between. The CDR3 has 14 residues. The CDR3 reads CSVDEGQIHNEQFF. The CDR3 DNA is TGCAGCGTTGACGAGGGGCAGATCCACAATGAGCAGTTCTTC.

The V and J genes are TRBV7-9 and TRBJ1-5; no clear D. Trimming removed 5 bases at V and 9 bases at J, with 8 bases between. Germline assignment: CDR1 SEHNR and CDR2 FQNEAQ (reference sequence). The CDR3 totals 11 residues. The CDR3 sequence is CASSEKRPQHF. The CDR3, as DNA: TGTGCCAGCAGCGAGAAGAGGCCCCAGCATTTT.

This clone has just a few counts. This may be a read error, as it is one base from a much larger clone. Other DNA sequences in the sample encode the same CDR3. The chain recombines TRBV7-2 with TRBJ2-3; D is unclear. The CDR3 consists of 12 residues. Looked up from germline, CDR1 is SGHTA and CDR2 is FQGNSA. V dropped 3 bases and J dropped 3 bases, with 4 bases sitting between them. The CDR3 nucleotides are TGTGCCAGCAGCTTGGGGACAGATACGCAGTATTTT. It yields the protein CASSLGTDTQYF.

In this sample, this clone turned up many times. This sequence joins TRBV7-9 and TRBJ2-5; unclear D gene. V was cut by 5 bases and J by 7 bases, with 14 bases left in between. Per the germline V gene, CDR1 is SEHNR and CDR2 is FQNEAQ (reference sequence). The CDR3 sequence is 13 residues long. CDR3 DNA sequence: TGTGCCAGCAGCACTGATGGCAGAGGGACCCAGTACTTC. Translation: CASSTDGRGTQYF.

This sequence joins TRBV30 and TRBJ1-3; D unresolved. The CDR3 totals 12 residues. Germline lookup yields CDR1 GTSNPN and CDR2 SVGIG (reference sequence). Trimming cost V 1 base and J 3 bases, with 4 bases left between them. The CDR3 nucleotides read TGTGCCTGGAGTGATAATGGAAACACCATATATTTT. It yields the protein CAWSDNGNTIYF.

V and J are TRBV4-1 and TRBJ2-7, with 9 nucleotides matching TRBD1. Trimming took 4 bases from V and 1 from J; bases not matched to a gene: 5. Per germline, CDR1 MGHRA and CDR2 YSYEKL. The CDR3 length is 15 residues. The CDR3 DNA reads TGCGCCAGCAGCCTGGGACAGGGATGGTCCTACGAGCAGTACTTC. Translation: CASSLGQGWSYEQYF.

J is TRBJ2-5 and V is TRBV18; D is possibly TRBD1 or TRBD2 (5 bases each). Germline CDR1 is KGHSH and CDR2 is LQKENI. Trimming removed 4 bases at V and 5 bases at J, with 17 bases between. This CDR3 is built from 15 residues. Written as DNA, the CDR3 is TGTGCCAGCTCACTACAGGACTTCGGCGGGGAGACCCAGTACTTC. As protein: CASSLQDFGGETQYF.

The sample holds a few counts of this clone. This chain uses TRBV6-5 with TRBJ2-7; D gene ambiguous. The length of the CDR3 is 14 residues. Trimming took off 0 bases at V and 4 bases at J, with 10 bases between the two ends. Germline V lookup: CDR1 MNHEY, CDR2 SVGAGI. The CDR3 DNA follows: TGTGCCAGCAGTTACTCGTACCGTTCTTACGAGCAGTACTTC. It codes for CASSYSYRSYEQYF.

This clone was seen a handful of times. This rearrangement joins TRBV30 to TRBJ2-1; 10 bases match TRBD1. Germline V lookup: CDR1 GTSNPN, CDR2 SVGIG (reference sequence). Germline trimming cut 8 bases from V and 2 bases from J; bases unmatched to any gene: 6. The CDR3 runs 14 residues. The CDR3 here is CAGGQGLPYNEQFF. DNA of the CDR3: TGTGCCGGGGGACAGGGGCTCCCCTACAATGAGCAGTTCTTC.

This sequence joins TRBV11-2 and TRBJ2-1; 9 bases match TRBD2. After removal of 3 bases from V and 6 bases from J, the junction contained 3 bases not matched to a gene. CDR3 length: 14 residues. CDR1 and CDR2 from the germline V gene are SGHAT and FQNNGV. The CDR3 bases are TGTGCCAGCAGCTTGGGACTAGCCGGCAATGAGCAGTTCTTC. Amino acid sequence: CASSLGLAGNEQFF.

The chain recombines TRBV30 with TRBJ2-3; weak D call: TRBD1 (6 bases). The CDR3 sequence is 15 residues long. Trimming cost V 3 bases and J 3 bases, with 16 bases left between them. Germline assignment: CDR1 GTSNPN and CDR2 SVGIG (reference sequence). CDR3: CAWSTGNRATDTQYF. In nucleotides, the CDR3 is TGTGCCTGGAGCACAGGGAACAGGGCGACAGATACGCAGTATTTT. Variable domain in full (rest from reference TRBV30 and TRBJ2-3): SQTIHQWPATLVQPVGSPLSLECTVEGTSNPNLYWYRQAAGRGLQLLFYSVGIGQISSEVPQNLSASRPQDRQFILSSKKLLLSDSGFYLCAWSTGNRATDTQYFGPGTRLTVL.

CDR3 sequence reads: CSVVPGHTEAFF. The CDR3 DNA sequence: TGCAGCGTTGTGCCCGGACACACTGAAGCTTTCTTT. The rearrangement uses TRBV29-1 and TRBJ1-1, with D unresolved. Germline V gene data show CDR1 as SQVTM and CDR2 as ANQGSEA. V was cut by 4 bases and J by 3 bases, with 9 bases left in between. This CDR3 is 12 amino acids long.

The chain recombines TRBV5-1 with TRBJ1-2; no clear D. This CDR3 has 15 amino acids. V was shortened by 4 bases and J by 4 bases, with 17 bases between the two germline ends. Germline assignment: CDR1 SGHRS and CDR2 YFSETQ. The CDR3 here is CASSPSLSSFYGYTF. CDR3 coding DNA: TGCGCCAGCAGCCCGTCATTGTCCTCCTTCTATGGCTACACCTTC.

This clone came up once. The chain couples TRBV27 to TRBJ2-6; the match to TRBD2 covers 8 bases. Germline CDR1 and CDR2: MNHEY and SMNVEV (reference sequence). J gave up 0 bases and V 3 bases, and 4 bases lay outside the gene matches. The CDR3 is made up of 17 amino acids. CDR3 DNA sequence: TGTGCCAGCAGTTTCGGGCGGGGGGACTCTGGGGCCAACGTCCTGACTTTC. Its translation: CASSFGRGDSGANVLTF.

The chain recombines TRBV28 with TRBJ1-1; D ambiguous. V was clipped by 4 bases and J by 3 bases, with 12 bases between them. The CDR3 consists of 14 residues. The germline V gene has CDR1 MDHEN and CDR2 SYDVKM. The CDR3 nucleotides are TGTGCCAGCAGTTCTCGGACGAACCACACTGAAGCTTTCTTT. This codes for CASSSRTNHTEAFF.